This T cell receptor (beta chain) was identified during a study of blood T cell repertoires in COVID-19. Participants, about 18 to 90 years old, spanned approximately 26 US areas. Among Cohort 3 donors, those recovered had two negative PCRs, clearance, or symptom resolution. The protocol was immunoSEQ multiplex PCR, while the TCRdb copy is restricted to in-frame clones and leaves out a portion. The top ten clones hold 1.8% of a sample with fewer than 600,000 clones, around 89% of them seen once. The CDR3 extends over 15 amino acids. The germline V gene encodes CDR1 LGHNA and CDR2 YNFKEQ. V lost 1 base and J lost 0, with 10 bases in between.

The sequencing sample was made of PBMCs or T cells enriched from blood (not recorded which). This TCR was recovered from a woman aged 40-49 years who had recovered from COVID-19. The chain couples TRBV4-2 to TRBJ2-7; the D gene is possibly TRBD2 (6 bases). DNA for the CDR3: TGTGCCAGCAGCCAAGTCGGGAGCCCCTCCTACGAGCAGTACTTC. Residues: CASSQVGSPSYEQYF.